This TCR beta chain emerged from a study of T cell responses to AZD1222 COVID-19 vaccine. Study-level findings and limits: The peak T cell response came first, and repertoires were sampled only after it. Dominant CD4 TCR responses targeted spike regions 160-218 and 743-854.

The protocol was immunoSEQ multiplex PCR, while the TCRdb copy is restricted to in-frame clones and leaves out a portion. The sample has about 160,000 clones, under 95% seen once. This CDR3 region has 13 residues. J was trimmed by 2 bases and V by 9 bases; bases with no gene match: 5. Germline CDR1 reads SGHTA; CDR2 reads FQGNSA. Regarding this clone: Its target is not known.

The material was peripheral blood, obtained on day 0 of AZD1222 vaccination. The J gene is TRBJ2-3, the V gene TRBV7-2, with 7 bases matching TRBD2. This clonotype originated in an adult in good health. CDR3 amino acids: CASRSGNTDTQYF. As DNA, the CDR3 is TGTGCCAGTCGCAGCGGGAACACAGATACGCAGTATTTT.